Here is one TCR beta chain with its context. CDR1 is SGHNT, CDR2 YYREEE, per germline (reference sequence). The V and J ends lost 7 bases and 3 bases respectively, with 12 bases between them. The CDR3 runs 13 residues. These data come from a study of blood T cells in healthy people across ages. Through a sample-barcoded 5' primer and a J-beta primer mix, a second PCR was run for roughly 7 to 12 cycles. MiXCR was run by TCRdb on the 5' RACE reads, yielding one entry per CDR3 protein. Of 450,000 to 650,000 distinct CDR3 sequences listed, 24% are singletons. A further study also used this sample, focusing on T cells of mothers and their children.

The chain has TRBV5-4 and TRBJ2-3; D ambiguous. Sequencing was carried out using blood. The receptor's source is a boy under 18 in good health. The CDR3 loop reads CASSGSGTDTQYF. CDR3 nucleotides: TGTGCCAGCTCTGGATCTGGAACAGATACGCAGTATTTT.